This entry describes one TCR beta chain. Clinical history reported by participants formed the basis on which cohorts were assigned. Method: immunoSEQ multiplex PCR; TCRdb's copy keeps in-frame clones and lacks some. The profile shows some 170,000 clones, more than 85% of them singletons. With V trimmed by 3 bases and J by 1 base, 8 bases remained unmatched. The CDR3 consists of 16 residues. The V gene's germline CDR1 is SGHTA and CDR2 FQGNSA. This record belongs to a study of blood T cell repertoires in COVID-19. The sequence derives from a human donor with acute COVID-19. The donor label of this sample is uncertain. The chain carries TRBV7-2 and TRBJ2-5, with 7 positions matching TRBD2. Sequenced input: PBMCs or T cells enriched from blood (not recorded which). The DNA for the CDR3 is TGTGCCAGCAGCTTGGTTAGCGGGCCTCTCCAAGAGACCCAGTACTTC. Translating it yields CASSLVSGPLQETQYF.